The clone carrying this T cell receptor (beta chain) was observed a few times. Its antigen is as yet unknown. The V end lost 5 bases, the J end lost 3 bases, and 16 bases lay between the germline ends. The germline V gene has CDR1 SQVTM and CDR2 ANQGSEA. The CDR3 loop spans 14 amino acids. This specimen comes from a study of cytomegalovirus exposure and HLA in healthy donors. Overall study: Genotyping showed roughly 83% of 300 to 450 donors falling in the Caucasian-associated ancestry cluster.

The PCR ran on 60 Vbeta and 13 Jbeta primers. Sequencing was performed with immunoSEQ multiplex PCR; in TCRdb, only in-frame clones are kept and a portion is missing. The sample yields about 130,000 clones, 81% seen once. Study-wide points: In an earlier analysis, in 540 or so donors, most V segments appeared productive either ~87% or ~30% of the time. While the bulk of TCR sequences proved rare, some public TCRs turned up in many donors.

This receptor was taken from a man between 18 and 35 years old in good health and CMV-seronegative. The rearrangement uses TRBV29-1 and TRBJ1-1; D uncertain. Sequenced: PBMCs. The CDR3 DNA follows: TGCAGCGTTATCCACAGATTTACCGACACTGAAGCTTTCTTT. It encodes CSVIHRFTDTEAFF.